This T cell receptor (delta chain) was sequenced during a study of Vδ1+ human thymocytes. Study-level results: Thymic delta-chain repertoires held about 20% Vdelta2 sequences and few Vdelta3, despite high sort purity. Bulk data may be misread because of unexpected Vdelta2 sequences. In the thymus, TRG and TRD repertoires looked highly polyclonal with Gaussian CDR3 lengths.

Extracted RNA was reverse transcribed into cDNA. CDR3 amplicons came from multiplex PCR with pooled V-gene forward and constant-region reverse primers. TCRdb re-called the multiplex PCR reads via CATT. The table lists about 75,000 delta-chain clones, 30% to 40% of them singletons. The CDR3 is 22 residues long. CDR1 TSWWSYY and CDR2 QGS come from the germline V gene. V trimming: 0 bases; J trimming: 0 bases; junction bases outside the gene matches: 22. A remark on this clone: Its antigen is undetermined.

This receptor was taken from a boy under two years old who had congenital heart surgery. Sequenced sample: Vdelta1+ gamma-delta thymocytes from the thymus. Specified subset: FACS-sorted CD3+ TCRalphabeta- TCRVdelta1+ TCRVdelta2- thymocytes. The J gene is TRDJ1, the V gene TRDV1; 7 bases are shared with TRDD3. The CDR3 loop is CALGELNPLYVVWGTYTDKLIF. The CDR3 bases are TGTGCTCTTGGGGAACTGAATCCCCTCTACGTGGTGTGGGGGACGTACACCGATAAACTCATCTTT.